Shown below are 32 T cell receptor beta chains from a single sample sequenced in a study of cytomegalovirus exposure and HLA in healthy donors. TCRdb keeps only in-frame clones here, not all; method: immunoSEQ multiplex PCR. The sample records some 170,000 clones, about 95% being singletons. The sequencing input was PBMCs. The source is a woman under 30 in good health and CMV-seronegative.

V gene TRBV7-2 combines with J gene TRBJ2-7; D may be TRBD1 (6 bases). This CDR3 contains 16 residues. Trimming removed 2 bases at V and 0 bases at J, with 14 bases between. Per the germline V gene, CDR1 is SGHTA and CDR2 is FQGNSA. CDR3: CASSLSRTDVSYEQYF. DNA for the CDR3: TGTGCCAGCAGCTTATCCCGGACAGATGTCTCCTACGAGCAGTACTTC.

The chain uses TRBV9 and TRBJ2-5; D is undetermined. CDR1 is SGDLS and CDR2 is YYNGEE in the germline V gene. The CDR3 runs 12 residues. V lost 3 bases and J lost 5, with 8 bases in between. The CDR3 DNA reads as TGTGCCAGCAGCGGGTCCGGGGAGACCCAGTACTTC. Translated: CASSGSGETQYF.

As for this clone: The same CDR3 also results from other DNA sequences found in this sample. The rearrangement links TRBV6-6 to TRBJ1-1, with a tentative D call TRBD1 (6 bases). This CDR3 has 13 residues. CDR1 is MNHNY, CDR2 SVGAGI, per germline (reference sequence). V was shortened by 0 bases and J by 4 bases, with 6 bases between the two germline ends. CDR3 protein: CASSYSGGTEAFF. The CDR3 coding sequence is TGTGCCAGCAGTTACTCAGGGGGCACTGAAGCTTTCTTT.

The chain links TRBV6-6 to TRBJ1-2; 11 positions match TRBD1. Germline CDR1 reads MNHNY; CDR2 reads SVGAGI (reference sequence). V lost 0 bases to trimming and J lost 6 bases; unmatched junction nucleotides: 0. The CDR3 totals 14 residues. The CDR3 region is CASSYSDRGHGYTF. CDR3 nucleotide sequence: TGTGCCAGCAGTTACTCGGACAGGGGGCATGGCTACACCTTC.

This clone has a handful of counts. This chain links TRBV9 with TRBJ1-1, with unresolved D. Between the trimmed V and J ends, which lost 0 bases and 2 bases, there was a span of 5 bases. The CDR3 sequence is 13 residues long. Looked up from germline, CDR1 is SGDLS and CDR2 is YYNGEE. The CDR3 loop reads CASSVDSNTEAFF. In nucleotides, the CDR3 is TGTGCCAGCAGCGTAGACTCAAACACTGAAGCTTTCTTT.

This sequence joins TRBV5-4 and TRBJ1-2, with TRBD1 matching 9 bases. V gave up 4 bases and J gave up 3 bases; unmatched junction bases: 4. The CDR3 runs 14 residues. Germline CDR1 and CDR2: SGHNT and YYREEE (reference sequence). As DNA, the CDR3 is TGTGCCAGCAGCCTGGGACAGGGAGACTATGGCTACACCTTC. Translated: CASSLGQGDYGYTF.

The chain has TRBV11-2 and TRBJ1-2, with 7 bases matching TRBD1. V was pared by 2 bases and J by 0 bases, with 9 bases of the junction left unmatched. The germline V gene encodes CDR1 SGHAT and CDR2 FQNNGV. This CDR3 comprises 17 residues. The CDR3 sequence: CASSLMGGQLSNYGYTF. The DNA for the CDR3 is TGTGCCAGCAGCTTAATGGGGGGACAGCTCTCTAACTATGGCTACACCTTC.

V is TRBV5-1 and J is TRBJ2-7; TRBD2 matches at 7 bases. Germline V gene lookup returns CDR1 SGHRS and CDR2 YFSETQ. V lost 2 bases to trimming and J lost 1 base; unmatched junction nucleotides: 3. This CDR3 spans 14 amino acids. As DNA, the CDR3 is TGCGCCAGCAGCTTCAGCGGGGTTTCCTACGAGCAGTACTTC. Its protein product is CASSFSGVSYEQYF.

J is TRBJ1-2 and V is TRBV6-5; 7 positions agree with TRBD1. CDR3 length: 14 residues. V shed 7 bases and J 2 bases; nucleotides not matched to a gene: 7. Germline assignment: CDR1 MNHEY and CDR2 SVGAGI. CDR3 nucleotides: TGTGCCAGCAATCGACAGGGTGGCAACTATGGCTACACCTTC. It specifies CASNRQGGNYGYTF.

The chain combines TRBV7-2 with TRBJ2-7; 7 bases are shared with TRBD1. The CDR3 has 16 amino acids. CDR1 and CDR2 (germline): SGHTA, FQGNSA. V shed 2 bases and J 3 bases; nucleotides not matched to a gene: 10. In nucleotides, the CDR3 is TGTGCCAGCAGCTTAAGGTGGGACAGCCTAAACTACGAGCAGTACTTC. This gives the protein CASSLRWDSLNYEQYF.

The chain couples TRBV18 to TRBJ2-7; 7 positions match TRBD1. J gave up 5 bases and V 3 bases, and 1 base lay outside the gene matches. This CDR3 spans 12 amino acids. From germline, CDR1 is KGHSH and CDR2 LQKENI. CDR3: CASSPDRDEQYF. CDR3 sequence (DNA): TGTGCCAGCTCACCCGACAGGGACGAGCAGTACTTC.

The CDR3 protein is CASKSTGAGNTIYF. The CDR3 nucleotides read TGTGCCAGTAAGTCCACGGGTGCCGGAAACACCATATATTTT. The rearrangement joins TRBV19 to TRBJ1-3; no definite D call. Germline loops: CDR1 LNHDA, CDR2 SQIVND (reference sequence). V lost 7 bases, J lost 4 bases, and 14 bases lay in between. The CDR3 runs to 14 residues.

V usage is TRBV4-2 and J usage is TRBJ2-3; 10 bases are a match to TRBD2. The CDR3 is 17 amino acids. The trim removed 1 base at V and 5 bases at J, leaving 9 bases unmatched. Germline lookup yields CDR1 LGHNA and CDR2 YNFKEQ. As DNA, the CDR3 is TGTGCCAGCAGCCAAGGGTCGAGTAGCGGGGGGCGAGATACGCAGTATTTT. It specifies CASSQGSSSGGRDTQYF.

The J gene is TRBJ2-1, the V gene TRBV30; TRBD2 matches 13 bases. The V and J ends lost 0 bases and 6 bases, in that order; junction bases with no gene match: 20. In germline, CDR1 is GTSNPN, CDR2 SVGIG (reference sequence). CDR3 size: 21 residues. The CDR3 DNA is TGTGCCTGGAGTGTAGCTTTAGCGGGACTAGCGGGGACTGGGAGGTGCAATGAGCAGTTCTTC. As protein: CAWSVALAGLAGTGRCNEQFF.

This chain links TRBV7-3 with TRBJ2-3; D gene uncertain. Trimming took 3 bases from V and 4 from J, leaving 8 bases between them. This CDR3 contains 13 residues. The germline CDR1 and CDR2 sequences are SGHTA and FQGTGA. The CDR3 sequence: CASSFGYPDTQYF. CDR3 DNA: TGTGCCAGCAGCTTCGGTTACCCAGATACGCAGTATTTT. The full variable domain, completed using reference TRBV7-3 and TRBJ2-3, is GAGVSQTPSNKVTEKGKYVELRCDPISGHTALYWYRQSLGQGPEFLIYFQGTGAADDSGLPNDRFFAVRPEGSVSTLKIQRTERGDSAVYLCASSFGYPDTQYFGPGTRLTVL.

This clone was seen just once. The V gene is TRBV5-1, the J gene TRBJ1-1; TRBD1 aligns across 7 bases. This CDR3 contains 13 residues. V was pared by 6 bases and J by 5 bases, with 7 bases of the junction left unmatched. Germline assignment: CDR1 SGHRS and CDR2 YFSETQ. The CDR3 bases are TGCGCCAGCAACAGACAGGGTGAAACTGAAGCTTTCTTT. Its translation is CASNRQGETEAFF.

The V call is TRBV7-3, the J call TRBJ2-3, with a weak D call TRBD2 (5 bases). Trimming took 1 base from V and 1 from J, leaving 12 bases between them. Germline CDR1 and CDR2: SGHTA and FQGTGA. The CDR3 is 16 residues long. The CDR3 DNA reads as TGTGCCAGCAGCTTAAGTCCTGCGGAGGGCACAGATACGCAGTATTTT. This gives the protein CASSLSPAEGTDTQYF.

The V and J genes are TRBV18 and TRBJ2-2; weak D call: TRBD1 (5 bases). Germline assignment: CDR1 KGHSH and CDR2 LQKENI. Trimming took off 7 bases at V and 1 base at J, with 10 bases between the two ends. The CDR3 has 14 amino acids. The CDR3 DNA follows: TGTGCCAGCTTCGGACAACTGAACACCGGGGAGCTGTTTTTT. Its protein product is CASFGQLNTGELFF. Combining the CDR3 with reference TRBV18 and TRBJ2-2 gives the whole variable domain NAGVMQNPRHLVRRRGQEARLRCSPMKGHSHVYWYRQLPEEGLKFMVYLQKENIIDESGMPKERFSAEFPKEGPSILRIQQVVRGDSAAYFCASFGQLNTGELFFGEGSRLTVL.

V and J are TRBV7-3 and TRBJ2-3, with TRBD1 identical over 9 bases. V was pared by 5 bases and J by 0 bases, with 9 bases of the junction left unmatched. Germline V gene sequence: CDR1 SGHTA, CDR2 FQGTGA. There are 17 residues in the CDR3. CDR3 DNA: TGTGCCAGCAGCCTGGGGACAGGGAAGGGGAGCACAGATACGCAGTATTTT. Its protein product is CASSLGTGKGSTDTQYF.

The chain joins TRBV30 to TRBJ1-2, with D hard to call. Between the trimmed V and J ends, which lost 0 bases and 3 bases, there was a span of 11 bases. CDR1 GTSNPN and CDR2 SVGIG come from the germline V gene (reference sequence). CDR3 length: 14 amino acids. The DNA for the CDR3 is TGTGCCTGGAGTGTATCTGGGCAGTACTATGGCTACACCTTC. Residues: CAWSVSGQYYGYTF. Supplemented by reference TRBV30 and TRBJ1-2, the full variable domain reads SQTIHQWPATLVQPVGSPLSLECTVEGTSNPNLYWYRQAAGRGLQLLFYSVGIGQISSEVPQNLSASRPQDRQFILSSKKLLLSDSGFYLCAWSVSGQYYGYTFGSGTRLTVV.

The chain combines TRBV6-6 with TRBJ1-1, with a possible D match to TRBD1 (5 bases). V lost 5 bases and J 1 base, leaving 8 bases between the germline ends. Germline V gene lookup returns CDR1 MNHNY and CDR2 SVGAGI (reference sequence). The CDR3 runs 13 residues. CDR3 DNA sequence: TGTGCCAGCAGTGTGACAGAGAACACTGAAGCTTTCTTT. Translating gives CASSVTENTEAFF.

The chain links TRBV27 to TRBJ1-4; TRBD1 matches at 9 bases. Germline CDR1 and CDR2: MNHEY and SMNVEV (reference sequence). This CDR3 contains 20 residues. Germline trimming cut 6 bases from V and 7 bases from J; bases unmatched to any gene: 24. CDR3 sequence reads: CASSLKGPRGTGWFSEKLFF. DNA of the CDR3: TGTGCCAGCAGCCTAAAGGGGCCGCGCGGGACAGGGTGGTTTAGTGAAAAACTGTTTTTT.

This clone was observed a single time. The gene calls are TRBV5-6 and TRBJ1-1; 7 nucleotides align to TRBD1. CDR1 and CDR2 (germline): SGHDT, YYEEEE. CDR3 size: 17 residues. With 2 bases clipped from V and 5 bases from J, the junction kept 15 bases outside the gene matches. The CDR3 nucleotides read TGTGCCAGCAGCTTCACAGGGGTGATTCTCATGGGGACTGAAGCTTTCTTT. Translating gives CASSFTGVILMGTEAFF. The full variable domain, completed using reference TRBV5-6 and TRBJ1-1, is DAGVTQSPTHLIKTRGQQVTLRCSPKSGHDTVSWYQQALGQGPQFIFQYYEEEERQRGNFPDRFSGHQFPNYSSELNVNALLLGDSALYLCASSFTGVILMGTEAFFGQGTRLTVV.

The chain combines TRBV5-1 with TRBJ2-3; a weak D match, TRBD2 (5 bases). The CDR3 extends over 15 amino acids. V was trimmed by 1 base and J by 5 bases, leaving 14 bases between them. CDR1 is SGHRS, CDR2 YFSETQ, per germline. In nucleotides, the CDR3 is TGCGCCAGCAGCTTGAGCCCAGGACGGGAAGATACGCAGTATTTT. Translation gives CASSLSPGREDTQYF.

This chain uses TRBV6-6 with TRBJ2-7, with D possibly TRBD2 on 6 matching bases. The CDR3 contains 16 residues. Germline V CDR1 and CDR2: MNHNY, SVGAGI (reference sequence). V was trimmed by 0 bases and J by 1 base, leaving 13 bases between them. CDR3 protein: CASSYSNRDLSYEQYF. The CDR3, as DNA: TGTGCCAGCAGTTACTCAAACCGGGACTTATCCTACGAGCAGTACTTC.

The V gene is TRBV6-4, the J gene TRBJ2-3, with TRBD1 matching over 9 bases. V lost 10 bases to trimming and J lost 4 bases; unmatched junction nucleotides: 9. CDR1 is MRHNA, CDR2 SNTAGT, per germline. The CDR3 extends over 14 amino acids. The CDR3 reads CANFRTGVPDTQYF. The CDR3 nucleotides read TGTGCCAACTTTCGGACAGGGGTGCCAGATACGCAGTATTTT.

V usage is TRBV27 and J usage is TRBJ1-1; 11 bases line up with TRBD1. V was clipped by 2 bases and J by 4 bases; unmatched bases: 9. Germline CDR1 is MNHEY and CDR2 is SMNVEV (reference sequence). The CDR3 has 17 amino acids. CDR3: CASSLLSGQGASTEAFF. CDR3 nucleotide sequence: TGTGCCAGCAGTTTACTAAGCGGACAGGGGGCAAGCACTGAAGCTTTCTTT.

This clone has a single count. The chain joins TRBV10-3 to TRBJ2-5; 7 positions agree with TRBD1. The CDR3 runs to 12 residues. After removal of 6 bases from V and 2 bases from J, the junction contained 0 bases not matched to a gene. Looked up from germline, CDR1 is ENHRY and CDR2 is SYGVKD. This chain's CDR3 is CAIRGQQETQYF. The CDR3 region has the DNA TGTGCCATCAGGGGACAGCAAGAGACCCAGTACTTC.

The chain links TRBV7-3 to TRBJ2-2; 15 bases match TRBD2. Germline trimming cut 5 bases from V and 3 bases from J; bases unmatched to any gene: 7. The CDR3 loop spans 18 amino acids. Germline V gives CDR1 SGHTA, CDR2 FQGTGA. The CDR3 DNA follows: TGTGCCAGCAGCCTCCCCGGACTAGCGGGGGGGCACACCGGGGAGCTGTTTTTT. Translated: CASSLPGLAGGHTGELFF.

J is TRBJ2-2 and V is TRBV4-2; 10 bases are a match to TRBD2. CDR3 length: 19 amino acids. Germline assignment: CDR1 LGHNA and CDR2 YNFKEQ. The junction had 11 bases not matched to a gene; V was cut back by 2 bases and J by 2 bases. The CDR3 nucleotides are TGTGCCAGCAGCCAAATTCCCGAACTAGCGGGGAGAAACACCGGGGAGCTGTTTTTT. It is translated as CASSQIPELAGRNTGELFF.

The chain is built from TRBV30 and TRBJ1-3; D gene ambiguous. CDR1 and CDR2 from the germline V gene are GTSNPN and SVGIG (reference sequence). There are 13 residues in the CDR3. V was cut by 2 bases and J by 3 bases, with 8 bases left in between. In DNA form, the CDR3 reads TGTGCCTGGAGTATACCCGGTGGAAACACCATATATTTT. Translation: CAWSIPGGNTIYF.

The chain links TRBV30 to TRBJ1-1; D gene uncertain. This CDR3 is 13 amino acids long. Germline V gives CDR1 GTSNPN, CDR2 SVGIG (reference sequence). The V end was cut by 1 base, the J end by 0 bases, with 6 bases between. CDR3 nucleotides: TGTGCCTGGAGTGCGGAGATGAACACTGAAGCTTTCTTT. Its translation is CAWSAEMNTEAFF.